This T cell receptor beta chain was recovered during a study of T cell changes during pregnancy in multiple sclerosis. Germline values: CDR1 SGHAT, CDR2 FQNNGV. The V end lost 1 base, the J end lost 6 bases, and 5 bases lay between the germline ends. This CDR3 comprises 12 residues. Using immunoSEQ multiplex PCR, the repertoire was profiled, and TCRdb retains in-frame clones only, with some absent. This table holds about 59,000 clones, around nine tenths found once. This chain links TRBV11-2 with TRBJ2-3; D call uncertain. Sequences were derived from peripheral blood, sampled in the third trimester of pregnancy. The origin of this receptor is a female donor in good health, enrolled as a control in a pregnancy study. The CDR3 loop reads CASSLAADTQYF. Here the CDR3 DNA reads TGTGCCAGCAGCTTAGCCGCGGATACGCAGTATTTT.